These 22 T cell receptor beta chains were all obtained from the same sample, sequenced in a study of shared clonotypes between healthy human individuals. Clones were read by immunoSEQ multiplex PCR, and TCRdb kept only the in-frame ones, dropping some. Of about 1 million clones listed, approximately 70% are singletons. Sequenced sample: memory CD4+ T cells sorted from blood. The subset is: CD45RA-negative fraction. The receptors here all came from a man aged 18 to 29 in good health.

This rearrangement joins TRBV19 to TRBJ1-2; D call uncertain. V shed 2 bases and J shed 0 bases, with 4 bases lying between them. Germline V lookup: CDR1 LNHDA, CDR2 SQIVND (reference sequence). This CDR3 is 13 amino acids long. The CDR3 is CASSISTNYGYTF. The CDR3, as DNA: TGTGCCAGTAGTATAAGTACTAACTATGGCTACACCTTC.

This sequence joins TRBV11-2 and TRBJ2-2; tentatively, D is TRBD2 (6 bases). This CDR3 contains 18 residues. Germline CDR1 is SGHAT and CDR2 is FQNNGV. Trimming left V 2 bases short and J 5 bases short, with 21 bases between. The CDR3, as DNA: TGTGCCAGCAGCTTATTTTCCAGGGAGGACACCCCTACCGGGGAGCTGTTTTTT. Translation gives CASSLFSREDTPTGELFF.

The chain uses TRBV19 and TRBJ2-1; TRBD2 matches at 7 bases. CDR1 is LNHDA, CDR2 SQIVND, per germline (reference sequence). Trimming at V came to 5 bases and at J to 6 bases, leaving 13 bases not matched to a gene. CDR3 length: 16 residues. The DNA of the CDR3 is TGTGCCAGTAGTGGATTCCGGGACTACGGGATCAATGAGCAGTTCTTC. This translates into CASSGFRDYGINEQFF.

V gene TRBV10-3 combines with J gene TRBJ1-2; no clear D. V lost 0 bases and J lost 4, with 9 bases in between. The CDR3 contains 14 residues. The germline V gene has CDR1 ENHRY and CDR2 SYGVKD. CDR3 region: CAISESTQAYGYTF. In DNA form, the CDR3 reads TGTGCCATCAGTGAGTCGACTCAAGCCTATGGCTACACCTTC.

The chain recombines TRBV9 with TRBJ2-5; TRBD1 is a possible D gene (6 bases). The V end was cut by 3 bases, the J end by 2 bases, with 17 bases between. CDR1 is SGDLS and CDR2 is YYNGEE in the germline V gene. This CDR3 comprises 16 residues. The CDR3 DNA follows: TGTGCCAGCAGCGGTACAGGGTACAAGGGGCAAGAGACCCAGTACTTC. Its protein is CASSGTGYKGQETQYF.

This chain links TRBV14 with TRBJ2-7, with 12 bases aligning to TRBD2. V trimming: 3 bases; J trimming: 0 bases; junction bases outside the gene matches: 15. Germline V gives CDR1 SGHDN, CDR2 FVKESK. The CDR3 consists of 20 residues. Written as DNA, the CDR3 is TGTGCCAGCAGCCAGAGCCCCGGACTAGCGGGACGTCAAAGCTCCTACGAGCAGTACTTC. It specifies CASSQSPGLAGRQSSYEQYF. The full variable domain, with the rest looked up from reference TRBV14 and TRBJ2-7, is EAGVTQFPSHSVIEKGQTVTLRCDPISGHDNLYWYRRVMGKEIKFLLHFVKESKQDESGMPNNRFLAERTGGTYSTLKVQPAELEDSGVYFCASSQSPGLAGRQSSYEQYFGPGTRLTVT.

The table lists this clone with a few counts. The rearrangement links TRBV29-1 to TRBJ1-1; 12 bases line up with TRBD1. Germline values: CDR1 SQVTM, CDR2 ANQGSEA. The CDR3 has 12 residues. Unmatched junction bases numbered 2, after V lost 7 bases and J lost 5 bases. This CDR3 is CSGDRGLTEAFF. The CDR3 coding sequence is TGCAGCGGGGACAGGGGGCTTACTGAAGCTTTCTTT.

This clone was observed at least ten times. V is TRBV11-3 and J is TRBJ2-2; D is uncertain. The CDR3 length is 13 residues. The V end lost 3 bases, the J end lost 1 base, and 3 bases lay between the germline ends. Germline V CDR1 and CDR2: SGHNT, YENEEA. Here the CDR3 DNA reads TGTGCCAGCAGCTTCGAGAACACCGGGGAGCTGTTTTTT. Protein product: CASSFENTGELFF.

The V call is TRBV6-6, the J call TRBJ1-1; a weak D match, TRBD1 (5 bases). V gave up 4 bases and J gave up 5 bases, with 11 bases separating them. This CDR3 is 13 amino acids long. Germline CDR1 reads MNHNY; CDR2 reads SVGAGI (reference sequence). The CDR3 protein is CASSSGGGTEAFF. In DNA form, the CDR3 reads TGTGCCAGCAGTTCGGGGGGAGGGACTGAAGCTTTCTTT.

The chain employs TRBV7-9 and TRBJ2-7, with D perhaps TRBD1 (6 bases). CDR3 size: 16 residues. Per germline, CDR1 SEHNR and CDR2 FQNEAQ (reference sequence). V lost 1 base and J 0 bases, leaving 13 bases between the germline ends. CDR3 loop: CASSLDHLQGSYEQYF. The CDR3 coding sequence is TGTGCCAGCAGCTTAGACCATTTACAGGGCTCCTACGAGCAGTACTTC.

Concerning this clone itself: Within the sample, other DNA sequences also encode this same CDR3. V usage is TRBV4-1 and J usage is TRBJ2-5, with 7 bases aligning to TRBD2. The CDR3 sequence is 13 residues long. Trimming removed 4 bases from V and 3 bases from J; junction bases left unmatched: 2. Looked up from germline, CDR1 is MGHRA and CDR2 is YSYEKL. Here the CDR3 DNA reads TGCGCCAGCAGCCTGGGACTAAAAGAGACCCAGTACTTC. Translating gives CASSLGLKETQYF.

This chain uses TRBV7-2 with TRBJ2-1; 10 bases align to TRBD2. V lost 5 bases, J lost 4 bases, and 5 bases stayed unmatched. The CDR3 sequence is 15 residues long. Looked up from germline, CDR1 is SGHTA and CDR2 is FQGNSA. CDR3 sequence: CASSLRTSGYNEQFF. DNA of the CDR3: TGTGCCAGCAGCCTTAGGACTAGCGGTTACAATGAGCAGTTCTTC.

This clone was seen a few times. The chain is built from TRBV7-8 and TRBJ1-2; TRBD1 aligns across 10 bases. This CDR3 has 15 residues. V was clipped by 1 base and J by 4 bases; unmatched bases: 3. CDR1 and CDR2 (germline): SGHVS, FQNEAQ. Here the CDR3 DNA reads TGTGCCAGCAGCTTAGAGGGGACAGGGGTCTATGGCTACACCTTC. Its translation: CASSLEGTGVYGYTF.

This clone was detected only a few times. This chain joins TRBV19 and TRBJ1-2, with D maybe TRBD1 (5 bases). The germline gives CDR1 LNHDA, CDR2 SQIVND (reference sequence). V dropped 7 bases and J dropped 4 bases, with 16 bases sitting between them. CDR3 length equals 14 residues. CDR3 amino acids: CASNVAGRGYGYTF. The CDR3 coding sequence is TGTGCCAGTAATGTCGCGGGGCGCGGCTATGGCTACACCTTC.

The genes are TRBV11-3 and TRBJ2-3; D is unclear. V gave up 6 bases and J gave up 4 bases, with 14 bases separating them. CDR1 SGHNT and CDR2 YENEEA come from the germline V gene. The CDR3 is made up of 14 amino acids. CDR3 sequence: CASSEKGYADTQYF. DNA of the CDR3: TGTGCCAGCAGTGAAAAGGGTTACGCAGATACGCAGTATTTT.

V and J are TRBV30 and TRBJ1-1; D might be TRBD1 (5 bases). Germline assignment: CDR1 GTSNPN and CDR2 SVGIG (reference sequence). The V and J ends lost 2 bases and 1 base respectively, with 14 bases between them. CDR3 length: 15 amino acids. CDR3 in DNA: TGTGCCTGGAGTATATCCGTGAGGGGGAACACTGAAGCTTTCTTT. It translates to CAWSISVRGNTEAFF.

The V and J genes are TRBV7-9 and TRBJ2-1; 8 bases fit TRBD2. The CDR3 totals 14 residues. Germline V gene sequence: CDR1 SEHNR, CDR2 FQNEAQ (reference sequence). V was pared by 7 bases and J by 7 bases, with 9 bases of the junction left unmatched. CDR3 sequence: CASTREGPRNEQFF. In DNA form, the CDR3 reads TGTGCCAGCACCCGGGAGGGCCCTCGGAATGAGCAGTTCTTC.

This chain connects TRBV13 to TRBJ2-2; 10 nucleotides match TRBD2. The CDR3 spans 18 residues. Germline loops: CDR1 PRHDT, CDR2 FYEKMQ (reference sequence). The V gene end was trimmed by 5 bases and the J gene end by 0 bases; junction bases not matched to a gene: 9. CDR3 bases: TGTGCCAGCAGCACCAGCGGGACTAGCGCCGCGAACACCGGGGAGCTGTTTTTT. This codes for CASSTSGTSAANTGELFF.

This clone was seen a handful of times. V gene TRBV9 combines with J gene TRBJ2-7; 8 nucleotides line up with TRBD1. The CDR3 contains 15 residues. The V segment lost 3 bases and the J segment 1 base; nucleotides outside the gene matches: 6. The germline CDR1 and CDR2 sequences are SGDLS and YYNGEE. The DNA for the CDR3 is TGTGCCAGCAGCGGGGGACAGGTTGGGTCCTACGAGCAGTACTTC. It specifies CASSGGQVGSYEQYF.

The chain couples TRBV6-6 to TRBJ2-1, with 10 bases aligning to TRBD2. CDR1 is MNHNY, CDR2 SVGAGI, per germline (reference sequence). The CDR3 totals 16 residues. The V gene end was trimmed by 2 bases and the J gene end by 5 bases; junction bases not matched to a gene: 6. The CDR3 protein is CASSYNPSGSDNEQFF. The CDR3 DNA is TGTGCCAGCAGTTACAATCCTAGCGGGAGCGACAATGAGCAGTTCTTC.

The rearrangement links TRBV30 to TRBJ1-2, with 7 bases lining up with TRBD1. The CDR3 is made up of 17 amino acids. Germline CDR1 is GTSNPN and CDR2 is SVGIG (reference sequence). V lost 2 bases and J lost 5; bases outside the gene matches: 17. This CDR3 reads CAWSSSAATGLIYGYTF. CDR3 in DNA: TGTGCCTGGAGTTCATCGGCCGCGACAGGGTTAATATATGGCTACACCTTC.

The chain recombines TRBV10-2 with TRBJ1-1, with D unresolved. This CDR3 has 13 residues. Trimming removed 5 bases from V and 0 bases from J, with 7 bases in between. The germline V gene encodes CDR1 WSHSY and CDR2 SAAADI. The CDR3 nucleotides read TGCGCCAGCAGTTCGGAAATGAACACTGAAGCTTTCTTT. It specifies CASSSEMNTEAFF.